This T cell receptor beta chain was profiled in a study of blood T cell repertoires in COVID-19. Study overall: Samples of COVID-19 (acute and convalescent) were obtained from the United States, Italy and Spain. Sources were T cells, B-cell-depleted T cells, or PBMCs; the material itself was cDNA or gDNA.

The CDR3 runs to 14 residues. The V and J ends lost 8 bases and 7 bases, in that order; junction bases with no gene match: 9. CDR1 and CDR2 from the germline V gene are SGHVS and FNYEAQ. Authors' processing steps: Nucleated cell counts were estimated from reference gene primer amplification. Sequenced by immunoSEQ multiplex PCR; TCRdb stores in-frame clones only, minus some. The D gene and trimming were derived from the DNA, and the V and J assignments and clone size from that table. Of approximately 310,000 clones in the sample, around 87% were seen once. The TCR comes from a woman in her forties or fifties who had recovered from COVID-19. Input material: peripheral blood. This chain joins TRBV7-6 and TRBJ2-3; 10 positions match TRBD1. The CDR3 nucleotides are TGTGCCAGCGGTGAGGGGACAGGGGTAAATACGCAGTATTTT. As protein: CASGEGTGVNTQYF.